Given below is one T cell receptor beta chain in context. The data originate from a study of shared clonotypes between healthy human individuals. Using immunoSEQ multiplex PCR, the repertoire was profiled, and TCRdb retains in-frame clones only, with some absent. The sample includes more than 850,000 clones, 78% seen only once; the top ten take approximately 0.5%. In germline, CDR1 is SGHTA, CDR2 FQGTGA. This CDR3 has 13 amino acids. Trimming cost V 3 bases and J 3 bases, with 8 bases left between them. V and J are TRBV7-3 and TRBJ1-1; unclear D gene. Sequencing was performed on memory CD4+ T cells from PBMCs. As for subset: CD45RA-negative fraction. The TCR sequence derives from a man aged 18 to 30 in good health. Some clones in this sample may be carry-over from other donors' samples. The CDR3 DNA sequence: TGTGCCAGCAGCTTCCAAAGGGACACTGAAGCTTTCTTT. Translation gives CASSFQRDTEAFF.